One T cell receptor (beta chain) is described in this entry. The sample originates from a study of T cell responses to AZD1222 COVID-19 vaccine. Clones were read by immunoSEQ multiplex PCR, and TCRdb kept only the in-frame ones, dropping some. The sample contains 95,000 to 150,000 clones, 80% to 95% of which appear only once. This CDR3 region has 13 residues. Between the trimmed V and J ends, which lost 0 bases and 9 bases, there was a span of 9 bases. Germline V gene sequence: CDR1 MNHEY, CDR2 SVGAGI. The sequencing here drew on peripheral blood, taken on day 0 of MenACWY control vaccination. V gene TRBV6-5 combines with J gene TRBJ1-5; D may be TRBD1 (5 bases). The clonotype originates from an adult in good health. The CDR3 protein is CASSYSGEGPQHF. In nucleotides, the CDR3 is TGTGCCAGCAGTTACTCAGGGGAGGGGCCCCAGCATTTT.